Each of the 29 T cell receptor beta chains below was sequenced from the same sample in a study of blood T cell repertoires in COVID-19. Here immunoSEQ multiplex PCR was the method, and the copy in TCRdb shows in-frame clones only, minus some. Counted here are 210,000 or so clones, around 90% occurring once; the ten biggest clones make up 0.5% to 0.75%. Sequencing was done on a sample of peripheral blood. The receptors were gathered from a man between 50 and 59 years old with acute or convalescent COVID-19.

The V call is TRBV21-1, the J call TRBJ2-5; the table assigns TRBD2, which was not confirmed against the DNA. TRBV21-1 is annotated as a pseudogene. The CDR3 covers 14 residues. CDR3 in DNA: TGTGCCAGCAGCAAACGCGATCCCGAAGAGACCCAGTACTTC. Protein: CASSKRDPEETQYF.

This clone appeared a single time. V gene TRBV7-2 combines with J gene TRBJ1-6; a possible D gene is TRBD1 (5 bases). Trimming removed 4 bases at V and 10 bases at J, with 26 bases between. In germline, CDR1 is SGHTA, CDR2 FQGNSA. CDR3 size: 18 residues. CDR3 sequence reads: CASSSFGRANPIESPLHF. CDR3 nucleotide sequence: TGTGCCAGCAGCTCCTTCGGCAGGGCTAATCCCATCGAGTCACCCCTCCACTTT.

This chain uses TRBV6-9 with TRBJ1-4; D is perhaps TRBD1 (6 bases). The CDR3 is made up of 15 amino acids. V was clipped by 7 bases and J by 6 bases, with 18 bases between them. Germline CDR1 is MNHGY and CDR2 is SVAAGI. Here the CDR3 reads CASTEGRGWYEKLFF. As DNA, the CDR3 is TGTGCCAGCACTGAGGGCAGGGGCTGGTATGAAAAACTGTTTTTT.

This rearrangement joins TRBV2 to TRBJ2-2, with 12 nucleotides matching TRBD2. V lost 5 bases, J lost 5 bases, and 6 bases stayed unmatched. CDR1 and CDR2 from the germline V gene are SNHLY and FYNNEI. CDR3 length: 16 amino acids. CDR3: CASSRTSGTGTGELFF. CDR3 nucleotide sequence: TGTGCCAGCAGTCGGACTAGCGGGACAGGAACCGGGGAGCTGTTTTTT. The full variable domain, in which reference TRBV2 and TRBJ2-2 provide the parts outside the CDR3, is EPEVTQTPSHQVTQMGQEVILRCVPISNHLYFYWYRQILGQKVEFLVSFYNNEISEKSEIFDDQFSVERPDGSNFTLKIRSTKLEDSAMYFCASSRTSGTGTGELFFGEGSRLTVL.

The CDR3 loop is CASSQSDLTRTGPARDTQYF. CDR3 nucleotide sequence: TGTGCCAGCAGCCAATCGGACTTAACTCGGACAGGGCCCGCAAGAGATACGCAGTATTTT. The chain couples TRBV3-1 (or the pseudogene TRBV3-2) to TRBJ2-3; 8 bases are shared with TRBD1. This CDR3 region has 20 residues. Trimming took 2 bases from V and 5 from J; bases not matched to a gene: 21. Germline values: CDR1 LGHDT, CDR2 YNNKEL (reference sequence).

This chain uses TRBV4-2 with TRBJ1-4, with D possibly TRBD1 on 6 matching bases. The CDR3 sequence is 15 residues long. Trimming took 1 base from V and 4 from J, leaving 10 bases between them. Germline loops: CDR1 LGHNA, CDR2 YNFKEQ. The chain's CDR3 is CASSQVGQSNEKLFF. DNA of the CDR3: TGTGCCAGCAGCCAAGTTGGACAGAGTAATGAAAAACTGTTTTTT.

This chain links TRBV3-1 (or the pseudogene TRBV3-2) with TRBJ2-2; TRBD2 matches 11 bases. CDR1 is LGHDT, CDR2 YNNKEL, per germline (reference sequence). There are 17 residues in the CDR3. With 0 bases clipped from V and 6 bases from J, the junction kept 6 bases outside the gene matches. For the CDR3, the DNA is TGTGCCAGCAGCCAAGATATGCTAGCGGGGGGCGCCGGGGAGCTGTTTTTT. This gives the protein CASSQDMLAGGAGELFF.

The CDR3 sequence: CASRPRRGHTQYF. In DNA, the CDR3 is TGTGCCAGCAGGCCCAGACGGGGTCATACGCAGTATTTT. The rearrangement joins TRBV12-3 or TRBV12-4 to TRBJ2-3, with a possible D match to TRBD2 (5 bases). This CDR3 comprises 13 residues. Trimming cost V 6 bases and J 7 bases, with 14 bases left between them.

The V call is TRBV27, the J call TRBJ2-3, with 8 bases fitting TRBD1. J was trimmed by 5 bases and V by 4 bases; bases with no gene match: 5. Per germline, CDR1 MNHEY and CDR2 SMNVEV (reference sequence). The CDR3 has 14 residues. The DNA of the CDR3 is TGTGCCAGCAGTTGGGCAGGGGGCAAAGATACGCAGTATTTT. Encoded protein: CASSWAGGKDTQYF.

This clone was detected only once. This chain uses TRBV7-2 with TRBJ2-5; D may be TRBD1 (6 bases). The CDR3 is made up of 15 amino acids. V lost 0 bases and J lost 4, with 12 bases in between. The germline CDR1 and CDR2 sequences are SGHTA and FQGNSA. CDR3 protein: CASSLAPTGGETQYF. CDR3 coding DNA: TGTGCCAGCAGCTTAGCTCCGACAGGAGGAGAGACCCAGTACTTC.

This chain joins TRBV7-9 and TRBJ2-2; 8 bases are shared with TRBD1. Germline V gene data show CDR1 as SEHNR and CDR2 as FQNEAQ (reference sequence). After removal of 2 bases from V and 6 bases from J, the junction contained 8 bases not matched to a gene. The CDR3 loop spans 16 amino acids. CDR3 sequence: CASSLSETGEAGELFF. DNA for the CDR3: TGTGCCAGCAGCTTATCAGAGACAGGGGAGGCCGGGGAGCTGTTTTTT.

The chain couples TRBV5-1 to TRBJ2-7; the match to TRBD1 covers 7 bases. The V and J ends lost 2 bases and 5 bases, in that order; junction bases with no gene match: 4. CDR1 is SGHRS, CDR2 YFSETQ, per germline. The CDR3 is made up of 13 amino acids. The CDR3 nucleotides read TGCGCCAGCAGCTTTACAGGGGACCACGAGCAGTACTTC. Translated: CASSFTGDHEQYF.

The chain couples TRBV3-1 (or the pseudogene TRBV3-2) to TRBJ2-5, with no clear D. The V gene lost 1 base and the J gene lost 4 bases, with 16 bases spanning the gap. The CDR3 length is 16 residues. Per the germline V gene, CDR1 is LGHDT and CDR2 is YNNKEL (reference sequence). CDR3 in amino acids: CASSQGPDAYAETQYF. CDR3 nucleotides: TGTGCCAGCAGCCAAGGTCCCGATGCGTATGCAGAGACCCAGTACTTC.

The count of this clone is one. The rearrangement links TRBV9 to TRBJ2-7; D perhaps matches TRBD2 (6 bases). Germline V gives CDR1 SGDLS, CDR2 YYNGEE. Trimming left V 0 bases short and J 0 bases short, with 10 bases between. The CDR3 covers 15 residues. Here the CDR3 DNA reads TGTGCCAGCAGCGTAGAGGCGGGAAGCTCCTACGAGCAGTACTTC. The encoded protein is CASSVEAGSSYEQYF.

The chain joins TRBV6-5 to TRBJ1-2; D gene unclear. The V end lost 6 bases, the J end lost 8 bases, and 13 bases lay between the germline ends. The CDR3 extends over 12 amino acids. In germline, CDR1 is MNHEY, CDR2 SVGAGI. The CDR3 spells CASSLRLWGYTF. Written as DNA, the CDR3 is TGTGCCAGCAGCCTCAGATTGTGGGGCTACACCTTC.

This clone was counted once. The V and J genes are TRBV7-2 and TRBJ2-5, with D possibly being TRBD2 (5 bases). Per germline, CDR1 SGHTA and CDR2 FQGNSA. Trimming removed 5 bases from V and 2 bases from J, with 12 bases in between. The CDR3 covers 14 residues. CDR3 DNA sequence: TGTGCCAGCAGCCAAAGACGGGATCAAGAGACCCAGTACTTC. Its protein is CASSQRRDQETQYF.

The J gene is TRBJ2-2, the V gene TRBV5-1; 8 bases are shared with TRBD1. CDR3 length equals 17 residues. Trimming cost V 1 base and J 3 bases; bases outside gene matches: 8. Germline V gene sequence: CDR1 SGHRS, CDR2 YFSETQ. In DNA form, the CDR3 reads TGCGCCAGCAGCTTGTTGACCGGACAGGGCGACACCGGGGAGCTGTTTTTT. Its translation: CASSLLTGQGDTGELFF.

As for this clone: One junction end does not reproduce the germline sequence, and a read error may be involved. CDR3 sequence: CASSRGTSGNNEQFF. The DNA for the CDR3 is TGTGCTAGCAGCCGAGGGACTAGCGGGAACAATGAGCAGTTCTTC. The V gene is TRBV7-7, the J gene TRBJ2-1; TRBD2 agrees at 13 bases. This CDR3 is built from 15 residues. The germline V gene encodes CDR1 SSHAT and CDR2 FNYEAQ (reference sequence).

The chain is built from TRBV12-3 or TRBV12-4 and TRBJ2-1; the match to TRBD1 covers 7 bases. The J segment lost 7 bases and the V segment lost 6 bases, leaving 0 bases of the junction unmatched. The CDR3 length is 11 residues. In DNA, the CDR3 is TGTGCCAGCAGGACAGGGAATGAGCAGTTCTTC. Translating it yields CASRTGNEQFF.

The chain couples TRBV2 to TRBJ2-7; 8 bases fit TRBD2. Germline CDR1 and CDR2: SNHLY and FYNNEI. V was pared by 2 bases and J by 7 bases, with 10 bases of the junction left unmatched. This CDR3 spans 15 amino acids. The CDR3 region is CASSEMGLGRGEQYF. DNA for the CDR3: TGTGCCAGCAGTGAAATGGGACTAGGGAGGGGGGAGCAGTACTTC. The variable domain in full, with the rest retrieved from reference TRBV2 and TRBJ2-7, is EPEVTQTPSHQVTQMGQEVILRCVPISNHLYFYWYRQILGQKVEFLVSFYNNEISEKSEIFDDQFSVERPDGSNFTLKIRSTKLEDSAMYFCASSEMGLGRGEQYFGPGTRLTVT.

For the CDR3, the DNA is TGTGCCAGCAGGGGTGACAGTGCCAAAAACATTCAGTACTTC. Translating gives CASRGDSAKNIQYF. The chain combines TRBV5-5 with TRBJ2-4, with D possibly matching TRBD1 (5 bases). Germline loops: CDR1 SGHKS, CDR2 YYEKEE (reference sequence). The V end was cut by 5 bases, the J end by 1 base, with 10 bases between. CDR3 length: 14 amino acids.

V and J are TRBV12-3 or TRBV12-4 and TRBJ1-2, with TRBD1 matching over 7 bases. The CDR3 is 13 amino acids. V lost 6 bases to trimming and J lost 5 bases; unmatched junction nucleotides: 6. The CDR3 reads CASSPTGEYGYTF. In nucleotides, the CDR3 is TGTGCCAGCAGCCCTACAGGGGAATATGGCTACACCTTC.

V gene TRBV11-1 combines with J gene TRBJ1-1; 8 nucleotides line up with TRBD1. J gave up 0 bases and V 4 bases, and 4 bases lay outside the gene matches. The CDR3 has 15 amino acids. Germline V lookup: CDR1 SGHAT, CDR2 FQDESV (reference sequence). CDR3 nucleotides: TGTGCCAGCAGCTCCAGGACAGGGTTGAACACTGAAGCTTTCTTT. It codes for CASSSRTGLNTEAFF.

This chain connects TRBV20-1 to TRBJ2-7; 10 positions match TRBD2. CDR1 and CDR2 from the germline V gene are DFQATT and SNEGSKA (reference sequence). The CDR3 contains 15 residues. J gave up 0 bases and V 3 bases, and 5 bases lay outside the gene matches. CDR3 loop: CSASRLAGGSYEQYV. The CDR3 nucleotides read TGCAGTGCTAGTAGGTTAGCGGGGGGCTCCTACGAGCAGTACGTC.

The CDR3 nucleotides are TGTGCCATTTCCAGTACCGGAAACACCATATATTTT. Translated, it gives CAISSTGNTIYF. The J gene is TRBJ1-3, the V gene TRBV6-6; D remains ambiguous. Germline values: CDR1 MNHNY, CDR2 SVGAGI (reference sequence). The CDR3 is 12 amino acids. Trimming stripped 10 bases from V and 4 bases from J, with 11 bases between.

The V and J genes are TRBV19 and TRBJ1-3, with D possibly being TRBD1 (6 bases). The germline V and J ends were trimmed by 6 bases and 0 bases, with 15 bases remaining between them. The CDR3 is 16 residues long. Germline CDR1 is LNHDA and CDR2 is SQIVND (reference sequence). The chain's CDR3 is CASRRLDSFSGNTIYF. The CDR3 coding sequence is TGTGCCAGTAGGCGATTGGACAGCTTCTCTGGAAACACCATATATTTT. Variable domain in full (rest from reference TRBV19 and TRBJ1-3): DGGITQSPKYLFRKEGQNVTLSCEQNLNHDAMYWYRQDPGQGLRLIYYSQIVNDFQKGDIAEGYSVSREKKESFPLTVTSAQKNPTAFYLCASRRLDSFSGNTIYFGEGSWLTVV.

This rearrangement joins TRBV2 to TRBJ1-1, with a tentative D call TRBD1 (5 bases). The germline CDR1 and CDR2 sequences are SNHLY and FYNNEI. Trimming removed 10 bases at V and 4 bases at J, with 13 bases between. This CDR3 spans 12 amino acids. The CDR3 nucleotides read TGTGCCAACATGGGCGGGGGCACTGAAGCTTTCTTT. It is translated as CANMGGGTEAFF.

The chain recombines TRBV9 with TRBJ2-2; D call uncertain. Germline CDR1 and CDR2: SGDLS and YYNGEE. CDR3 length equals 15 residues. The V gene lost 0 bases and the J gene lost 2 bases, with 8 bases spanning the gap. The CDR3 region has the DNA TGTGCCAGCAGCGTAGTTGAAGCAAACACCGGGGAGCTGTTTTTT. Protein product: CASSVVEANTGELFF.

This clone was found a few times. The V call is TRBV28, the J call TRBJ2-2; D may be TRBD2 (5 bases). The CDR3 sequence is 16 residues long. The V gene's germline CDR1 is MDHEN and CDR2 SYDVKM. V gave up 6 bases and J gave up 1 base, with 15 bases separating them. CDR3: CASRSRRAGNTGELFF. Written as DNA, the CDR3 is TGTGCCAGCAGATCCCGGCGGGCAGGGAACACCGGGGAGCTGTTTTTT.